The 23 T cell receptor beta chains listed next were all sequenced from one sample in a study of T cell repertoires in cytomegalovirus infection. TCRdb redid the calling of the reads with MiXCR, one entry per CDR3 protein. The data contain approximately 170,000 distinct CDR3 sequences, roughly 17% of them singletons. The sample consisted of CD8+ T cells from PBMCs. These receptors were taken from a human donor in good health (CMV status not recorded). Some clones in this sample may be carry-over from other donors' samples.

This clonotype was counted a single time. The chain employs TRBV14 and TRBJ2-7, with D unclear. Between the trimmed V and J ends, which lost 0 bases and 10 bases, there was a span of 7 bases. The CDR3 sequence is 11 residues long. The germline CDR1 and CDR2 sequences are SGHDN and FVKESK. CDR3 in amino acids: CASSQDSRQYF. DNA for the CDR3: TGTGCCAGCAGCCAAGACAGTAGACAGTACTTC. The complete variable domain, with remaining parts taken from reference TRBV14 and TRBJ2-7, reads EAGVTQFPSHSVIEKGQTVTLRCDPISGHDNLYWYRRVMGKEIKFLLHFVKESKQDESGMPNNRFLAERTGGTYSTLKVQPAELEDSGVYFCASSQDSRQYFGPGTRLTVT.

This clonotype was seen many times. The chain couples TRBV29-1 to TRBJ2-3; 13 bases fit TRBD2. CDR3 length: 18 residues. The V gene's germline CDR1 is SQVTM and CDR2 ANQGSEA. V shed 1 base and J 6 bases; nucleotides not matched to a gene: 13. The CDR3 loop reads CSVEGLAGGTGFDDTQYF. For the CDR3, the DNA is TGCAGCGTTGAAGGACTAGCGGGAGGAACTGGGTTCGACGATACGCAGTATTTT.

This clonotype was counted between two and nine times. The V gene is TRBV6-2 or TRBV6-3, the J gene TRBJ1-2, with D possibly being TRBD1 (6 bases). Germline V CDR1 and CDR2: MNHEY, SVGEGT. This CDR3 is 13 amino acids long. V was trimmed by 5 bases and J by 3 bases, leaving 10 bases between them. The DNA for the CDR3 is TGTGCCAGCAGTCTACAGGGATACTATGGCTACACCTTC. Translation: CASSLQGYYGYTF.

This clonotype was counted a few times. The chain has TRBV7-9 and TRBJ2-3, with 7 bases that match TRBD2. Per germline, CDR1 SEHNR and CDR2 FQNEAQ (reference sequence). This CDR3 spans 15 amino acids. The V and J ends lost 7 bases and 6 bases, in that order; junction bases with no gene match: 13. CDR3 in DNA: TGTGCCAGCAATCCCCCCGGCCCCGGGAGGGATACGCAGTATTTT. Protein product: CASNPPGPGRDTQYF.

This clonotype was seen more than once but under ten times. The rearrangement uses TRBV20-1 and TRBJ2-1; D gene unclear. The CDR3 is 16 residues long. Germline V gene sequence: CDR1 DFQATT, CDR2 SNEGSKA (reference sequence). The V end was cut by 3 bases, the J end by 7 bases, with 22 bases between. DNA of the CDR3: TGCAGTGCTAGCATCCTTGGTGTAGCAGTTAGGAATGAGCAGTTCTTC. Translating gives CSASILGVAVRNEQFF.

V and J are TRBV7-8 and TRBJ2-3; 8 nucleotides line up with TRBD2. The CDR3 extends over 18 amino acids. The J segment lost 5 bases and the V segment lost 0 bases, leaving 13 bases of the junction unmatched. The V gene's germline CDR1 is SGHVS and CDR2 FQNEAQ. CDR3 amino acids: CASSLASLGAGVLDTQYF. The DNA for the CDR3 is TGTGCCAGCAGCTTAGCCTCATTGGGAGCGGGAGTGTTAGATACGCAGTATTTT.

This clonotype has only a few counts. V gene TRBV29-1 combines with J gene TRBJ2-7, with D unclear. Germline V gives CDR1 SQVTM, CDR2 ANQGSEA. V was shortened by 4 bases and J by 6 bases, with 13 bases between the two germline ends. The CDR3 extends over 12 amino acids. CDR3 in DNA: TGCAGCGTTGCAGCCGGGTTGGGCGAGCAGTACTTC. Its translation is CSVAAGLGEQYF.

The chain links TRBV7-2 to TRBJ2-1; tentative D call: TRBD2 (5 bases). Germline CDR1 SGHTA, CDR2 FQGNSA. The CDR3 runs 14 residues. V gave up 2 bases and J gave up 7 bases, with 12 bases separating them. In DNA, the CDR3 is TGTGCCAGCAGCTTAAGGACTTATGCTAATGAGCAGTTCTTC. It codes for CASSLRTYANEQFF.

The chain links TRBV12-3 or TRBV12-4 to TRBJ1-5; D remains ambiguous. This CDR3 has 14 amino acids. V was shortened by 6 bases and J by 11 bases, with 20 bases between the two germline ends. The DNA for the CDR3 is TGTGCCAGCAGAAGGACTGAGCTCGGATCGGCCCAGCATTTT. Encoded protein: CASRRTELGSAQHF.

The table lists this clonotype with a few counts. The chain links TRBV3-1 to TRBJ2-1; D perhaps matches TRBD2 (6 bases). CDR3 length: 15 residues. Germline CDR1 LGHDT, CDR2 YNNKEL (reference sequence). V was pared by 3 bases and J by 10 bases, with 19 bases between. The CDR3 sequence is CASSQFRDSPEEQFF. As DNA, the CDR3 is TGTGCCAGCAGCCAGTTCCGGGACTCCCCAGAGGAGCAGTTCTTC.

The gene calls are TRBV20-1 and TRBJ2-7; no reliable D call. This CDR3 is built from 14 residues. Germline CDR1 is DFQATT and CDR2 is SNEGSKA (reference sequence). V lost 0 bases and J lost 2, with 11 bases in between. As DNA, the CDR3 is TGCAGTGCTAGAGACCGGTACCGTACCTACGAGCAGTACTTC. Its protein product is CSARDRYRTYEQYF.

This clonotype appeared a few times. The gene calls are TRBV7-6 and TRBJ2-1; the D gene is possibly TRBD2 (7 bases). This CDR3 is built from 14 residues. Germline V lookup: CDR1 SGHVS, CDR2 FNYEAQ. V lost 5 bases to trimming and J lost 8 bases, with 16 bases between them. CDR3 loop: CASSPAGAVYEQFF. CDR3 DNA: TGTGCCAGCAGCCCTGCGGGGGCAGTTTATGAGCAGTTCTTC.

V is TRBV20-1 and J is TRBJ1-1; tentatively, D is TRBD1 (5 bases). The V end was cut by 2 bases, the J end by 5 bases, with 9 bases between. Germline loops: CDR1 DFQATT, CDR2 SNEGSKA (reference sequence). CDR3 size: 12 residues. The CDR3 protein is CSARYGGTEAFF. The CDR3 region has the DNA TGCAGTGCTAGATATGGGGGGACTGAAGCTTTCTTT.

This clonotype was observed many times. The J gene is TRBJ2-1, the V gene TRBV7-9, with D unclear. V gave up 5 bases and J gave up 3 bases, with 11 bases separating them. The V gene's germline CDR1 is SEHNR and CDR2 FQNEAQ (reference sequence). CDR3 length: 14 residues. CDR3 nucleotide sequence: TGTGCCAGCAGCCCCGGTTCAGTCTACAATGAGCAGTTCTTC. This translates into CASSPGSVYNEQFF. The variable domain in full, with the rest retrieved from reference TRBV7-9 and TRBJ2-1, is DTGVSQNPRHKITKRGQNVTFRCDPISEHNRLYWYRQTLGQGPEFLTYFQNEAQLEKSRLLSDRFSAERPKGSFSTLEIQRTEQGDSAMYLCASSPGSVYNEQFFGPGTRLTVL.

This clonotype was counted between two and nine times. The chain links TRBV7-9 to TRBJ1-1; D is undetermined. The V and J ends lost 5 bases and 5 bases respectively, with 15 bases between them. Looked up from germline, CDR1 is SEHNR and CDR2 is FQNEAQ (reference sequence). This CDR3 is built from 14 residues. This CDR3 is CASSPAGRRTEAFF. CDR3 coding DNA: TGTGCCAGCAGCCCCGCCGGACGAAGGACTGAAGCTTTCTTT.

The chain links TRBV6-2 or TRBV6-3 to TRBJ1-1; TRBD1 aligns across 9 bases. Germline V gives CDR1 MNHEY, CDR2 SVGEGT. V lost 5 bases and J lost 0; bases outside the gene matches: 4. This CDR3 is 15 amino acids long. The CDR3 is CASSATGGMNTEAFF. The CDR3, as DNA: TGTGCCAGCAGTGCGACAGGGGGTATGAACACTGAAGCTTTCTTT.

The CDR3 spells CASSQVRTSEQINEQFF. Written as DNA, the CDR3 is TGTGCCAGCAGCCAGGTCCGGACTAGCGAACAAATCAATGAGCAGTTCTTC. The chain has TRBV14 and TRBJ2-1; 9 nucleotides align to TRBD2. J was trimmed by 6 bases and V by 3 bases; bases with no gene match: 12. CDR3 length: 17 amino acids. Per germline, CDR1 SGHDN and CDR2 FVKESK.

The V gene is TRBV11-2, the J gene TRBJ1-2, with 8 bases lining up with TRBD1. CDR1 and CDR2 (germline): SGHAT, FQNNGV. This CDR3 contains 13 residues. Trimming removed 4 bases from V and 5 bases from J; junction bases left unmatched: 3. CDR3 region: CASSSGQAYGYTF. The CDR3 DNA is TGTGCCAGCAGCTCGGGACAGGCTTATGGCTACACCTTC.

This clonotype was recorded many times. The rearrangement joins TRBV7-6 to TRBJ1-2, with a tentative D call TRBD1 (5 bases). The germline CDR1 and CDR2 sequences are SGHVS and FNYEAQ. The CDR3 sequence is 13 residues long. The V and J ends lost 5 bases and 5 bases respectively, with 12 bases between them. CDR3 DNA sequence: TGTGCCAGCAGCCCAAGGGGTCATTATGGCTACACCTTC. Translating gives CASSPRGHYGYTF.

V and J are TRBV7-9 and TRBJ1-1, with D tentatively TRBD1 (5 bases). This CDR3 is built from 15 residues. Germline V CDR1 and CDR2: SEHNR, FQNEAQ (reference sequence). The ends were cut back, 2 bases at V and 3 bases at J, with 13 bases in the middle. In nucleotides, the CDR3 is TGTGCCAGCAGCTTAAGGCCGGGAGGGGACACTGAAGCTTTCTTT. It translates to CASSLRPGGDTEAFF.

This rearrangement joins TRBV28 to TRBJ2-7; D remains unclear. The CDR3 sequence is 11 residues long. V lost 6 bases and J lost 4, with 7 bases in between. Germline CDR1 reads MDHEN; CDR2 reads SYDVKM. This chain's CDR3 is CASSDFYEQYF. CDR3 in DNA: TGTGCCAGCAGCGACTTTTACGAGCAGTACTTC.

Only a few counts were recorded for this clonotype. Here the CDR3 DNA reads TGTGCCAGCTCACCACCAGGACAGATCGAAGCTTTCTTT. Residues: CASSPPGQIEAFF. The chain couples TRBV18 to TRBJ1-1; TRBD1 might be the D (6 bases). Germline V CDR1 and CDR2: KGHSH, LQKENI. CDR3 size: 13 residues. Trimming shortened V by 0 bases and J by 8 bases, and 10 bases separated the two germline ends.

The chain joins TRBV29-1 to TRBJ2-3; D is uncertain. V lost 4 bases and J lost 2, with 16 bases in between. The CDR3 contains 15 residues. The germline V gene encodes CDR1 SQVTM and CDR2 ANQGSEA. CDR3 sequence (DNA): TGCAGCGTTGTAGGGCTCCCCGGATCCACAGATACGCAGTATTTT. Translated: CSVVGLPGSTDTQYF.